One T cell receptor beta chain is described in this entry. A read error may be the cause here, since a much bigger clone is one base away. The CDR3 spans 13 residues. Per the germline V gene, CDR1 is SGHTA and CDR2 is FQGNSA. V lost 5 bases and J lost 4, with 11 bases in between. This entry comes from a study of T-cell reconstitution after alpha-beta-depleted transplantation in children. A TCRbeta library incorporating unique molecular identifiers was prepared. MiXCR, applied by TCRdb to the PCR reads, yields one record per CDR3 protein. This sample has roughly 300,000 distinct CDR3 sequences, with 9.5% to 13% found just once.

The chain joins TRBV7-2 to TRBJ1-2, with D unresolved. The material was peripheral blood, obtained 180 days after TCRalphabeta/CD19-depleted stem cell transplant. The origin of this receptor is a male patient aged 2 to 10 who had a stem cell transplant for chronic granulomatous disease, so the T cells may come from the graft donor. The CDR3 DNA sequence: TGTGCCAGCAGCGTAGGGCAGCTCTATGGCTACACCTTC. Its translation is CASSVGQLYGYTF.